This T cell receptor beta chain stems from a study of blood T cells in healthy people across ages. Per germline, CDR1 SEHNR and CDR2 FQNEAQ (reference sequence). The CDR3 runs to 18 residues. The second PCR ran roughly 7 to 12 cycles with a sample-barcoded 5' primer and J-beta primers. TCRdb reanalysed the 5' RACE reads using MiXCR and keeps one entry per CDR3 protein. Among under 1 million distinct CDR3 sequences listed, 40% to 50% were seen once. Of note for this clonotype: At one of its ends the junction is not consistent with the germline gene, which may arise from a read error.

The chain has TRBV7-9 and TRBJ2-6, with 9 bases fitting TRBD1. Sequencing was carried out using blood. The receptor was isolated from a man between 60 and 70 years old in good health. The CDR3 DNA follows: TGTGCCAGCAGCTTTAGTCCCGGGACAGGGCCTGGGGCCAGCGTCCTGACTTTC. Translation: CASSFSPGTGPGASVLTF.